What follows describes a single TCR beta chain. The antigen remains unidentified. These data are taken from a study of T cells in tuberculosis. TCRdb's copy holds only in-frame clones and misses some; the assay was immunoSEQ multiplex PCR. This sample has about 49,000 clones, with more than 90% found just once. The germline CDR1 and CDR2 sequences are MNHEY and SVGAGI. The CDR3 consists of 15 residues. Trimming stripped 6 bases from V and 6 bases from J, with 18 bases between. Study-level points and caveats: GEM motif frequencies gave 70% accuracy; the GMM repertoire gave almost 90%. The TCR-beta difference was not significant; alpha differences partly reflected length.

Specified time point: new active TB diagnosis, blood taken before or within 7 days of starting treatment. Each patient had positive sputum smear microscopy and/or positive culture. Specimen: PBMCs, collected at tuberculosis diagnosis. The gene calls are TRBV6-5 and TRBJ1-3, with D unclear. This TCR came from an adult with tuberculosis. This CDR3 reads CASSPRRVRENTIYF. As DNA, the CDR3 is TGTGCCAGCAGCCCCCGACGGGTTAGAGAAAACACCATATATTTT.